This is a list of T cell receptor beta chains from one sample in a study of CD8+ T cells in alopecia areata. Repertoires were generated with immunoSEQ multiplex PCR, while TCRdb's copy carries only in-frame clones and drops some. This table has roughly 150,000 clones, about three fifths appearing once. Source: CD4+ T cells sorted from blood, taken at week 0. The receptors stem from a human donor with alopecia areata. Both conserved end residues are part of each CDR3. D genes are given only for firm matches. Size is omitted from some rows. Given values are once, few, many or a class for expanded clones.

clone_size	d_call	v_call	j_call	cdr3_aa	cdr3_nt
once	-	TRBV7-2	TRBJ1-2	CASSLAERGYTF	TGTGCCAGCAGCTTAGCTGAAAGAGGCTACACCTTC
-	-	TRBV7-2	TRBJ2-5	CASSPREGARETQYF	TGTGCCAGCAGTCCCCGGGAGGGGGCGCGAGAGACCCAGTACTTC
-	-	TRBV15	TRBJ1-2	CATSRESYGYTF	TGTGCCACCAGCAGGGAAAGCTATGGCTACACCTTC
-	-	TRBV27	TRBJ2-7	CASSLSRNYEQYF	TGTGCCAGCAGTTTATCTAGAAACTACGAGCAGTACTTC
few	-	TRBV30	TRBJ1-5	CAWSGGNQPQHF	TGTGCCTGGAGTGGGGGCAATCAGCCCCAGCATTTT
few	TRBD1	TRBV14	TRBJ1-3	CASSQFSSAWTGASSGNTIYF	TGTGCCAGCAGCCAATTTTCTTCCGCTTGGACAGGGGCGAGCTCTGGAAACACCATATATTTT
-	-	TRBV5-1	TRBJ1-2	CASSLEQPGGYTF	TGCGCCAGCAGCTTGGAACAGCCCGGGGGCTACACCTTC
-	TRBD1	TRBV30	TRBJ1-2	CAWSVQGVYTF	TGTGCCTGGAGTGTACAGGGGGTCTACACCTTC
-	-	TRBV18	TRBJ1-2	CASSPPGRYGYTF	TGTGCCAGCTCACCACCGGGCCGGTATGGCTACACCTTC
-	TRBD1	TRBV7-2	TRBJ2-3	CASSLWMTGGRTDTQYF	TGTGCCAGCAGCTTATGGATGACAGGGGGTCGCACAGATACGCAGTATTTT
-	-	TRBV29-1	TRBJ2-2	CSVESWGDRTGELFF	TGCAGCGTTGAATCGTGGGGGGACAGAACCGGGGAGCTGTTTTTT
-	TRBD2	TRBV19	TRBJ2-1	CASRGTSHEQFF	TGTGCCAGTAGGGGGACTAGCCACGAGCAGTTCTTC
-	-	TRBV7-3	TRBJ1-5	CASSFPCYNQPQHF	TGTGCCAGCAGCTTTCCCTGTTATAATCAGCCCCAGCATTTT
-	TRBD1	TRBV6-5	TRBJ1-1	CASHRGDVPFF	TGTGCCAGCCACAGGGGCGACGTACCTTTCTTT
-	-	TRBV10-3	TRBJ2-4	CAIATPGLASLF	TGTGCCATCGCAACGCCGGGACTTGCCTCCCTCTTC
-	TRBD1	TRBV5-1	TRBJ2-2	CASSLVGQGLRAGELFF	TGCGCCAGCAGCTTGGTCGGACAGGGTCTTAGGGCCGGGGAGCTGTTTTTT
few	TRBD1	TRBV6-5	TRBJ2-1	CATHPGTGVYNEQFF	TGTGCCACCCACCCCGGGACAGGGGTTTACAATGAGCAGTTCTTC
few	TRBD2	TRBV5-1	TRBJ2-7	CASSLQRGKYEQYF	TGCGCCAGCTCTCTCCAGCGGGGGAAGTACGAGCAGTACTTC
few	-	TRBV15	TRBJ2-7	CATSRDLEGYEQYF	TGTGCCACCAGCAGAGATCTAGAGGGATACGAGCAGTACTTC
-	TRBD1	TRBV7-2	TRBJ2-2	CASSAQPGQTNTGELFF	TGTGCCAGCAGCGCGCAACCGGGACAGACAAACACCGGGGAGCTGTTTTTT
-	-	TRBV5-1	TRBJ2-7	CASSLGGTPSYEQYF	TGCGCCAGCAGCCTTGGGGGTACACCGTCTTACGAGCAGTACTTC
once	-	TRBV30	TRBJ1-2	CAWSASNYGYTF	TGTGCCTGGAGTGCGAGCAACTATGGCTACACCTTC
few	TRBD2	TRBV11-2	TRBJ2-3	CASSSLAGGLTDTQYF	TGTGCCAGCAGCTCCCTAGCGGGGGGACTAACAGATACGCAGTATTTT
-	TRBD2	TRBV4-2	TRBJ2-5	CASSQGLAEETQYF	TGTGCCAGCAGCCAAGGGCTAGCGGAGGAGACCCAGTACTTC
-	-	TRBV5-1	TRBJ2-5	CASSSKGGWLGETQYF	TGCGCCAGCAGCTCCAAGGGGGGCTGGTTGGGAGAGACCCAGTACTTC
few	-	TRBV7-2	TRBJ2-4	CASSFGGTAKNIQYF	TGTGCCAGCAGCTTCGGAGGGACGGCCAAAAACATTCAGTACTTC
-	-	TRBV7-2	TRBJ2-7	CASSLDAETSIKQYF	TGTGCCAGCAGCTTAGATGCCGAGACATCGATTAAGCAGTACTTC
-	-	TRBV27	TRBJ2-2	CASSLSGAGGELFF	TGTGCCAGCAGTTTATCAGGGGCTGGCGGGGAGCTGTTTTTT
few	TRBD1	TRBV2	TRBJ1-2	CASTDRGIAGYTF	TGTGCCAGCACGGACAGGGGAATTGCTGGCTACACCTTC
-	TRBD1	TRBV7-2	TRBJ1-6	CASSRGTVAPLHF	TGTGCCAGCAGCAGGGGGACAGTCGCACCCCTCCACTTT
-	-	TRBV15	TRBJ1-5	CATSGGRSNQPQHF	TGTGCCACCAGCGGGGGACGGAGCAATCAGCCCCAGCATTTT
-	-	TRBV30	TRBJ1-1	CAWSVGRHTEAFF	TGTGCCTGGAGTGTCGGCAGACACACTGAAGCTTTCTTT
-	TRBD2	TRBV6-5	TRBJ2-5	CASSLQRGGVKTQYF	TGTGCCAGCAGTTTGCAGCGGGGGGGCGTAAAGACCCAGTACTTC
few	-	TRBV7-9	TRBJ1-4	CASSLFGQGPEKLFF	TGTGCCAGCAGCTTATTTGGGCAGGGGCCTGAAAAACTGTTTTTT
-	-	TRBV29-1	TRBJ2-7	CSVRTDGAYEQYF	TGCAGCGTCAGGACCGACGGAGCCTACGAGCAGTACTTC
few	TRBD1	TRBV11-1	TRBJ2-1	CASSWDRANEQFF	TGTGCCAGCAGCTGGGACAGGGCAAATGAGCAGTTCTTC
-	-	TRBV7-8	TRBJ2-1	CASRSLPGQTQNEQFF	TGTGCCAGCAGGAGCCTGCCGGGACAAACGCAGAATGAGCAGTTCTTC
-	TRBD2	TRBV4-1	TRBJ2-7	CASSQEKRLAGGESSYEQYF	TGCGCCAGCAGCCAAGAAAAACGGCTAGCGGGGGGGGAAAGCTCCTACGAGCAGTACTTC
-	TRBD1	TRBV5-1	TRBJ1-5	CASSLDRGGQPQHF	TGCGCCAGCAGCTTGGACAGGGGGGGTCAGCCCCAGCATTTT
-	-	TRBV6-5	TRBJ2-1	CASSGPGRKQFF	TGTGCCAGCAGTGGTCCGGGACGGAAGCAGTTCTTC
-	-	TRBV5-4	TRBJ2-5	CASSLDRFQETQYF	TGTGCCAGCAGCTTGGACAGATTCCAAGAGACCCAGTACTTC